This TCR beta chain was captured in a study of blood T cells in healthy people across ages. The people who gave samples were healthy Caucasians from Russia, aged roughly 6 to 100. Study-wide results and caveats: Per million T cells, the diversity of TCR beta decreased roughly linearly as age advanced.

Together with a sample-barcoded 5' primer, a J-beta primer mix was included in a second PCR lasting roughly 6 to 12 cycles. TCRdb reprocessed the 5' RACE reads via MiXCR and lists one record per CDR3 protein. This table has 1.5 million or so distinct CDR3 sequences, approximately 40% appearing once. With respect to this clonotype: Its antigen remains unidentified.

The sample comprised blood. The clonotype comes from a young woman in good health.

DNA of the CDR3: TGTGCCAGCAGTTTGGGGGGGGCCGGGACAGAGACCCAGTACTTC. Its protein product is CASSLGGAGTETQYF. The chain links TRBV28 to TRBJ2-5, with D possibly TRBD2 on 7 matching bases. V was trimmed by 3 bases and J by 4 bases, leaving 15 bases between them. CDR1 is MDHEN and CDR2 is SYDVKM in the germline V gene. CDR3 length: 15 residues.